These 22 T cell receptor beta chains originate from one sample sequenced in a study of T cell responses to AZD1222 COVID-19 vaccine (dated by TCRdb to the early 2020s). The method behind the library was the immunoSEQ multiplex PCR assay. TCRdb took this table from immuneACCESS and kept in-frame rearrangements with V and J called. Such tables lack part of the clones; where checked against another copy, unresolved V genes explain under half of the gap, and the rest is unexplained. The table for this sample lists more than 250,000 clones; 93% of them were counted only once. Around 0.57% of the sample is in the top ten clones. Read against the paper, the sample's time point label means: baseline before first vaccination. The specimen was peripheral blood, collected on day 0 of AZD1222 vaccination. The source of these receptors is an adult in good health.

The genes are TRBV7-2 and TRBJ1-2, with D unclear. Trimming left V 4 bases short and J 9 bases short, with 15 bases between. CDR3 size: 13 residues. Germline assignment: CDR1 SGHTA and CDR2 FQGNSA. CDR3 in amino acids: CASSSSIEGSYTF. CDR3 nucleotide sequence: TGTGCCAGCAGCTCCTCGATTGAGGGAAGCTACACCTTC.

The J gene is TRBJ2-7, the V gene TRBV7-8; D is ambiguous. CDR3 length: 13 amino acids. Deletions cut 5 bases from V and 6 bases from J, with 14 bases between. Germline V lookup: CDR1 SGHVS, CDR2 FQNEAQ. CDR3 sequence: CASSLSAASEQYF. The CDR3 region has the DNA TGTGCCAGCAGCCTCAGTGCAGCGAGCGAGCAGTACTTC.

This clone was observed a single time. In nucleotides, the CDR3 is TGTGCCAGCAGCAGGACAGGGAATTCCTACGAGCAGTACTTC. Translation gives CASSRTGNSYEQYF. V usage is TRBV7-3 and J usage is TRBJ2-7; 8 positions match TRBD1. J gave up 1 base and V 5 bases, and 4 bases lay outside the gene matches. There are 14 residues in the CDR3. The germline V gene encodes CDR1 SGHTA and CDR2 FQGTGA.

The chain combines TRBV19 with TRBJ2-3; 9 positions agree with TRBD2. CDR3 length equals 15 residues. The germline V gene has CDR1 LNHDA and CDR2 SQIVND (reference sequence). Unmatched junction bases numbered 7, after V lost 6 bases and J lost 3 bases. The CDR3 region has the DNA TGTGCCAGTAGGACCATAGCGGGAGAAACAGATACGCAGTATTTT. Residues: CASRTIAGETDTQYF.

On this clone: Other DNA variants within this sample encode the same CDR3. The rearrangement joins TRBV7-3 to TRBJ1-1; D gene ambiguous. V was cut by 0 bases and J by 2 bases, with 4 bases left in between. The CDR3 covers 13 residues. Germline lookup yields CDR1 SGHTA and CDR2 FQGTGA. CDR3 protein: CASSLTGNTEAFF. CDR3 in DNA: TGTGCCAGCAGCTTAACAGGAAACACTGAAGCTTTCTTT.

This chain connects TRBV9 to TRBJ2-7; 8 bases map to TRBD2. This CDR3 is 17 amino acids long. Unmatched junction bases numbered 12, after V lost 4 bases and J lost 0 bases. Germline CDR1 and CDR2: SGDLS and YYNGEE. CDR3 nucleotides: TGTGCCAGCAGCCCAGGGGTAGGCGGGGGGCTCTCCTACGAGCAGTACTTC. Translation gives CASSPGVGGGLSYEQYF. Combining the CDR3 with reference TRBV9 and TRBJ2-7 gives the whole variable domain DSGVTQTPKHLITATGQRVTLRCSPRSGDLSVYWYQQSLDQGLQFLIQYYNGEERAKGNILERFSAQQFPDLHSELNLSSLELGDSALYFCASSPGVGGGLSYEQYFGPGTRLTVT.

The rearrangement uses TRBV28 and TRBJ1-1; D call uncertain. Germline lookup yields CDR1 MDHEN and CDR2 SYDVKM. This CDR3 has 13 amino acids. V dropped 8 bases and J dropped 2 bases, with 12 bases sitting between them. CDR3 DNA: TGTGCCAGCGCGATTGGCCCCAACACTGAAGCTTTCTTT. Protein: CASAIGPNTEAFF.

The chain has TRBV7-9 and TRBJ2-7; 7 positions match TRBD1. V lost 4 bases to trimming and J lost 2 bases; unmatched junction nucleotides: 5. The CDR3 totals 14 residues. Germline assignment: CDR1 SEHNR and CDR2 FQNEAQ (reference sequence). CDR3 nucleotide sequence: TGTGCCAGCAGCTACGGGACAGATCCCTACGAGCAGTACTTC. Translation gives CASSYGTDPYEQYF.

This chain connects TRBV2 to TRBJ2-1, with D maybe TRBD1 (5 bases). Germline V gene data show CDR1 as SNHLY and CDR2 as FYNNEI. Trimming removed 3 bases at V and 0 bases at J, with 9 bases between. The CDR3 is 15 residues long. For the CDR3, the DNA is TGTGCCAGCAGTGACGACAGTGGCTCCTACAATGAGCAGTTCTTC. This sequence encodes CASSDDSGSYNEQFF.

This chain joins TRBV6-5 and TRBJ1-5; D may be TRBD1 (5 bases). The germline V and J ends were trimmed by 4 bases and 3 bases, with 10 bases remaining between them. The CDR3 extends over 14 amino acids. Germline-derived CDR1 and CDR2 are MNHEY and SVGAGI. In nucleotides, the CDR3 is TGTGCCAGCAGTTCGGGGCCAGACAATCAGCCCCAGCATTTT. Translating gives CASSSGPDNQPQHF.

The chain is built from TRBV11-2 and TRBJ1-4, with D unresolved. Per the germline V gene, CDR1 is SGHAT and CDR2 is FQNNGV. The CDR3 totals 12 residues. Trimming shortened V by 5 bases and J by 8 bases, and 9 bases separated the two germline ends. The CDR3 DNA follows: TGTGCCAGCAGCGGTAGCAGGGAAAAACTGTTTTTT. This gives the protein CASSGSREKLFF.

DNA of the CDR3: TGTGCCAGCAGCTCGGTGGAAGCGGGAGTTGCCGAGCAGTACTTC. Translation: CASSSVEAGVAEQYF. The chain recombines TRBV5-4 with TRBJ2-7, with TRBD2 identical over 8 bases. Germline V lookup: CDR1 SGHNT, CDR2 YYREEE (reference sequence). The CDR3 is made up of 15 amino acids. V shed 3 bases, J shed 6 bases, and the junction held 11 bases outside the gene matches.

The chain joins TRBV6-5 to TRBJ2-7; tentatively, D is TRBD1 (6 bases). V was shortened by 6 bases and J by 0 bases, with 9 bases between the two germline ends. Germline V gene data show CDR1 as MNHEY and CDR2 as SVGAGI. The CDR3 totals 13 residues. The DNA for the CDR3 is TGTGCCAGCAGGTCACAGGGCTCCTACGAGCAGTACTTC. Its translation: CASRSQGSYEQYF.

The chain employs TRBV5-4 and TRBJ2-7; 8 bases fit TRBD1. This CDR3 has 16 amino acids. The ends lost 4 bases at V and 2 bases at J; junction bases unmatched: 11. The germline V gene encodes CDR1 SGHNT and CDR2 YYREEE (reference sequence). Written as DNA, the CDR3 is TGTGCCAGCAGCCAGATCCCAGGACAGGGCGCCTACGAGCAGTACTTC. It yields the protein CASSQIPGQGAYEQYF.

J is TRBJ1-3 and V is TRBV2; the D gene is possibly TRBD1 (5 bases). CDR1 and CDR2 from the germline V gene are SNHLY and FYNNEI. The CDR3 is made up of 14 amino acids. The germline V and J ends were trimmed by 6 bases and 1 base, with 10 bases remaining between them. The CDR3 DNA reads TGTGCCAGCAGCCCAGGGCATTCTGGAAACACCATATATTTT. Protein product: CASSPGHSGNTIYF. The full variable domain, rest sourced from reference TRBV2 and TRBJ1-3, is EPEVTQTPSHQVTQMGQEVILRCVPISNHLYFYWYRQILGQKVEFLVSFYNNEISEKSEIFDDQFSVERPDGSNFTLKIRSTKLEDSAMYFCASSPGHSGNTIYFGEGSWLTVV.

This chain joins TRBV15 and TRBJ2-3, with D tentatively TRBD2 (5 bases). The ends were cut back, 0 bases at V and 6 bases at J, with 16 bases in the middle. The CDR3 sequence is 16 residues long. The V gene's germline CDR1 is LNHNV and CDR2 YYDKDF (reference sequence). The CDR3, as DNA: TGTGCCACCAGCAGAGATCCGAGGCCGCCGGGGGATACGCAGTATTTT. It encodes CATSRDPRPPGDTQYF.

The CDR3 DNA reads TGTGCCAGTAGTATAGACGCGAGCTCCTACAATGAGCAGTTCTTC. Residues: CASSIDASSYNEQFF. The chain couples TRBV19 to TRBJ2-1; D gene ambiguous. The CDR3 has 15 amino acids. The germline gives CDR1 LNHDA, CDR2 SQIVND (reference sequence). Trimming removed 0 bases at V and 0 bases at J, with 6 bases between.

The chain is built from TRBV9 and TRBJ2-3; TRBD2 matches at 9 bases. The junction had 9 bases not matched to a gene; V was cut back by 2 bases and J by 5 bases. The CDR3 is 16 residues long. Germline CDR1 reads SGDLS; CDR2 reads YYNGEE. For the CDR3, the DNA is TGTGCCAGCAGCGTGGCTAGCGGGACCCTGGGAGATACGCAGTATTTT. Translating it yields CASSVASGTLGDTQYF.

The CDR3 protein is CASSISPLTDTQYF. The CDR3 region has the DNA TGTGCCAGCAGTATTTCCCCCCTCACAGATACGCAGTATTTT. V usage is TRBV28 and J usage is TRBJ2-3; no reliable D call. CDR1 and CDR2 (germline): MDHEN, SYDVKM. The CDR3 extends over 14 amino acids. V gave up 5 bases and J gave up 2 bases, with 11 bases separating them.

CDR3 in DNA: TGTGCCACCGGACTTGCTGGGGCCAACGTCCTGACTTTC. Translated: CATGLAGANVLTF. V and J are TRBV12-3 or TRBV12-4 and TRBJ2-6, with TRBD2 as a possible D gene (5 bases). The CDR3 extends over 13 amino acids. V lost 10 bases, J lost 2 bases, and 9 bases lay in between.

The chain has TRBV6-5 and TRBJ2-7, with 9 bases lining up with TRBD1. CDR1 is MNHEY and CDR2 is SVGAGI in the germline V gene. V lost 7 bases and J lost 3; bases outside the gene matches: 7. CDR3 size: 14 residues. CDR3 DNA: TGTGCCAGCACCCTCGGGACAGGGAGCTACGAGCAGTACTTC. Encoded protein: CASTLGTGSYEQYF.

The chain links TRBV5-1 to TRBJ2-7; D unclear. This CDR3 has 12 residues. Germline V gene data show CDR1 as SGHRS and CDR2 as YFSETQ. V lost 2 bases to trimming and J lost 9 bases, with 12 bases between them. The CDR3 sequence is CASSLAQGAQYF. CDR3 coding DNA: TGCGCCAGCAGCTTAGCTCAAGGAGCGCAGTACTTC.